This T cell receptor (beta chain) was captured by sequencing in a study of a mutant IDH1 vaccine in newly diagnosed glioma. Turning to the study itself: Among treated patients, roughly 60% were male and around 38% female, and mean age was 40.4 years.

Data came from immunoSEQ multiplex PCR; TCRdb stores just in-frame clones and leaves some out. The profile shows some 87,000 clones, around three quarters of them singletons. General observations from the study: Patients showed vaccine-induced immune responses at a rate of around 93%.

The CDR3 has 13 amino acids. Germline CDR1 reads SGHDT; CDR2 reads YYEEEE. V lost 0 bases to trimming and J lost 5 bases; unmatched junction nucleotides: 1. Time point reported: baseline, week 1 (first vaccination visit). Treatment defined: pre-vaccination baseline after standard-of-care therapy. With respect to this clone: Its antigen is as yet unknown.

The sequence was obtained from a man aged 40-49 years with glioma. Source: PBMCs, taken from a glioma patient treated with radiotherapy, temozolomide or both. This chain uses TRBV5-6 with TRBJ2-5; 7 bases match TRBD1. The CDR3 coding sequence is TGTGCCAGCAGCTTGGGACAGGGTGAGACCCAGTACTTC. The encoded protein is CASSLGQGETQYF.